This T cell receptor beta chain was identified in a study of T cell changes during pregnancy in multiple sclerosis. TCRdb's copy holds only in-frame clones and misses some; the assay was immunoSEQ multiplex PCR. The sample includes around 34,000 clones, just over 90% seen only once; the top ten take under 15%. Germline values: CDR1 LGHNA, CDR2 YNFKEQ. CDR3 size: 18 residues. J gave up 7 bases and V 0 bases, and 13 bases lay outside the gene matches. The V and J genes are TRBV4-2 and TRBJ2-3; the match to TRBD2 covers 10 bases. The specimen was CD8+ T cells from peripheral blood mononuclear cells, collected in the first trimester of pregnancy. This clonotype was sampled from a female donor with multiple sclerosis, enrolled in a pregnancy study. CDR3: CASSQERSASGSSYTQYF. In nucleotides, the CDR3 is TGTGCCAGCAGCCAAGAGAGGTCGGCTAGCGGGAGTTCTTATACGCAGTATTTT.